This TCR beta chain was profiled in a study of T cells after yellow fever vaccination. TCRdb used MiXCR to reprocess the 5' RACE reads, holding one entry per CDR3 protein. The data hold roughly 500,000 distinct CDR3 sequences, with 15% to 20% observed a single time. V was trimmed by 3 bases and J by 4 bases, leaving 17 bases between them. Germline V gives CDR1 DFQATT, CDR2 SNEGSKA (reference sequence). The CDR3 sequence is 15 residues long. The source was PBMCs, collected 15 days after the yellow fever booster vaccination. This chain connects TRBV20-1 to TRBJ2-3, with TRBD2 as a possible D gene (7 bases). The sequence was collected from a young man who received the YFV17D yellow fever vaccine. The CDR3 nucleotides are TGCAGTGCTAGGGCCGGGGAGGGGGTCTCAGATACGCAGTATTTT. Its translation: CSARAGEGVSDTQYF.